What follows are 5 T cell receptor beta chains derived from one specimen sequenced in a study of identical twins. TCRdb passed the 5' RACE reads through MiXCR, listing each CDR3 protein once. This table has about 520,000 distinct CDR3 sequences, around 20% appearing once. These data were also reused for a study on T cells expressing NK-cell markers.

The sequenced sample consisted of CD4+ T cells sorted from blood. The receptor set was obtained from a woman aged 18-30 years in good health.

The sample holds a few counts of this clonotype. This rearrangement joins TRBV7-9 to TRBJ2-4, with D perhaps matching TRBD1 (6 bases). V lost 1 base and J lost 6, with 7 bases in between. Germline CDR1 reads SEHNR; CDR2 reads FQNEAQ (reference sequence). The CDR3 consists of 13 residues. CDR3 coding DNA: TGTGCCAGCAGCTTAGGGACAGCAAACATTCAGTACTTC. As protein: CASSLGTANIQYF.

This clonotype has ten or more counts. The rearrangement links TRBV12-3 or TRBV12-4 to TRBJ2-7; either TRBD1 or TRBD2 may fit D (5 bases each). Trimming shortened V by 8 bases and J by 2 bases, and 16 bases separated the two germline ends. This CDR3 has 14 residues. The CDR3 reads CASRPGTITYEQYF. DNA of the CDR3: TGTGCCAGCCGGCCCGGGACGATCACCTACGAGCAGTACTTC.

The chain links TRBV9 to TRBJ1-4; 8 bases fit TRBD1. V was clipped by 2 bases and J by 8 bases; unmatched bases: 8. The CDR3 is 15 residues long. Germline assignment: CDR1 SGDLS and CDR2 YYNGEE. The CDR3 DNA is TGTGCCAGCAGCGTCGGACAGGGACATGGCGAAAAACTGTTTTTT. Translating it yields CASSVGQGHGEKLFF.

This clonotype was detected only a few times. The rearrangement joins TRBV18 to TRBJ1-2, with D possibly TRBD1 on 5 matching bases. The ends were cut back, 3 bases at V and 4 bases at J, with 12 bases in the middle. Per germline, CDR1 KGHSH and CDR2 LQKENI. This CDR3 is 14 amino acids long. DNA for the CDR3: TGTGCCAGCTCACCGACAGAGGGTAGCTATGGCTACACCTTC. Encoded protein: CASSPTEGSYGYTF. The full variable domain, rest sourced from reference TRBV18 and TRBJ1-2, is NAGVMQNPRHLVRRRGQEARLRCSPMKGHSHVYWYRQLPEEGLKFMVYLQKENIIDESGMPKERFSAEFPKEGPSILRIQQVVRGDSAAYFCASSPTEGSYGYTFGSGTRLTVV.

This clonotype was picked up many times. The J gene is TRBJ2-7, the V gene TRBV12-3 or TRBV12-4; 9 bases match TRBD1. The CDR3 has 14 amino acids. J lost 5 bases, V lost 5 bases, and 7 bases had no gene match. CDR3 nucleotides: TGTGCCAGCAGTCAATCCCGGACAGGGGACGAGCAGTACTTC. It specifies CASSQSRTGDEQYF.